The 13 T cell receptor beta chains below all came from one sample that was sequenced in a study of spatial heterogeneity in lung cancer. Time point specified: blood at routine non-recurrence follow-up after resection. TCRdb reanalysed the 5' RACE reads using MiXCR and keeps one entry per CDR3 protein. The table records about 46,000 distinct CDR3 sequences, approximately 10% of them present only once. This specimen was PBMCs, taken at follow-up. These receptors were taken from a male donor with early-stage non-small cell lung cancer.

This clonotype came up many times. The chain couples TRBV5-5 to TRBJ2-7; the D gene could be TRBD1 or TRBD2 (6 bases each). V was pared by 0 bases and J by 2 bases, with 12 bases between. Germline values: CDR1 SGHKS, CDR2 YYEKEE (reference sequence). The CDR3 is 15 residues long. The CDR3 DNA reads TGTGCCAGCAGCTTGGTCAGGGGACTTACCTACGAGCAGTACTTC. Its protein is CASSLVRGLTYEQYF. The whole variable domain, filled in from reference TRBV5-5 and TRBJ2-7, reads DAGVTQSPTHLIKTRGQQVTLRCSPISGHKSVSWYQQVLGQGPQFIFQYYEKEERGRGNFPDRFSARQFPNYSSELNVNALLLGDSALYLCASSLVRGLTYEQYFGPGTRLTVT.

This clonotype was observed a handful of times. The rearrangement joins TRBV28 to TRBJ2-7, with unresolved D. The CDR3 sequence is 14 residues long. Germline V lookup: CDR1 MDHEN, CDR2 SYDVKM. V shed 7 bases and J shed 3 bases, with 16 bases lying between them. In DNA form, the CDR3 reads TGTGCCAGCATGGAGACTCTTGAAATCTACGAGCAGTACTTC. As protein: CASMETLEIYEQYF. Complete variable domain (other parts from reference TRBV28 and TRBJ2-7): DVKVTQSSRYLVKRTGEKVFLECVQDMDHENMFWYRQDPGLGLRLIYFSYDVKMKEKGDIPEGYSVSREKKERFSLILESASTNQTSMYLCASMETLEIYEQYFGPGTRLTVT.

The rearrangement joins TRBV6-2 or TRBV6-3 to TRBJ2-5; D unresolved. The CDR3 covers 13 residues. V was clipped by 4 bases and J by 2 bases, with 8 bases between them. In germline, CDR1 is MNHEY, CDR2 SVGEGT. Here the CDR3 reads CASSWHRQETQYF. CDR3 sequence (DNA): TGTGCCAGCAGTTGGCACAGACAAGAGACCCAGTACTTC.

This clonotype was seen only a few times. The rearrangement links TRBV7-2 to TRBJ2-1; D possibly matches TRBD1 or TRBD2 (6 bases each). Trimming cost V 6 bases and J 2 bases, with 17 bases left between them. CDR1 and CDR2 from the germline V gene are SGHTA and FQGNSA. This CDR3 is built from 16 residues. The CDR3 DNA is TGTGCCAGCAGTCCTAGGTCGGGGGCAACCTACAATGAGCAGTTCTTC. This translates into CASSPRSGATYNEQFF. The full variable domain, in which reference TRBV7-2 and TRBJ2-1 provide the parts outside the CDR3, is GAGVSQSPSNKVTEKGKDVELRCDPISGHTALYWYRQSLGQGLEFLIYFQGNSAPDKSGLPSDRFSAERTGGSVSTLTIQRTQQEDSAVYLCASSPRSGATYNEQFFGPGTRLTVL.

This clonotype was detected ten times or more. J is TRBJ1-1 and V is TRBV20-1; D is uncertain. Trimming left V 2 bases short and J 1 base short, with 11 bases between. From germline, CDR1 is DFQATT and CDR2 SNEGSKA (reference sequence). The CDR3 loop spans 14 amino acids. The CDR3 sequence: CSARLQGGNTEAFF. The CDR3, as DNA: TGCAGTGCTAGACTCCAAGGAGGGAACACTGAAGCTTTCTTT.

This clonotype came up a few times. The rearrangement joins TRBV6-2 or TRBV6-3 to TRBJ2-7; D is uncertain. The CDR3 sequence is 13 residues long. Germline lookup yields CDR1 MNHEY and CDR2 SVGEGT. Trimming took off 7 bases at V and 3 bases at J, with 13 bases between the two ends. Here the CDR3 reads CASTGPTIYEQYF. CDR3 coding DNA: TGTGCCAGCACTGGTCCTACAATCTACGAGCAGTACTTC.

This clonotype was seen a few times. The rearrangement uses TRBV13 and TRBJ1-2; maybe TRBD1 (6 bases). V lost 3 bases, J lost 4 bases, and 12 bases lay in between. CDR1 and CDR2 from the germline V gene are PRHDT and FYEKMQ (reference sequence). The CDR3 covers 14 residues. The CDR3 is CASSFEGGRYGYTF. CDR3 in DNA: TGTGCCAGCAGCTTCGAGGGGGGACGCTATGGCTACACCTTC.

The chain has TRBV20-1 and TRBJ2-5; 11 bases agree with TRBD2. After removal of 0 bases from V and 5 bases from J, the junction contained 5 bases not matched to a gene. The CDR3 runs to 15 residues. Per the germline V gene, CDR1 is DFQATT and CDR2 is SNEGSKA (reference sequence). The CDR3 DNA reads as TGCAGTGCTAGAGATCAGGCTAGCGGGAGGGAGACCCAGTACTTC. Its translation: CSARDQASGRETQYF.

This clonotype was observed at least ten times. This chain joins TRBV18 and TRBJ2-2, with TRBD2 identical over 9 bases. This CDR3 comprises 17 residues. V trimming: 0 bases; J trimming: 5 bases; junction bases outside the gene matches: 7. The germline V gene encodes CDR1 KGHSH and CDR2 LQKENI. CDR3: CASSPPQLAGFTGELFF. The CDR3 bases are TGTGCCAGCTCACCACCCCAGCTAGCGGGATTTACCGGGGAGCTGTTTTTT.

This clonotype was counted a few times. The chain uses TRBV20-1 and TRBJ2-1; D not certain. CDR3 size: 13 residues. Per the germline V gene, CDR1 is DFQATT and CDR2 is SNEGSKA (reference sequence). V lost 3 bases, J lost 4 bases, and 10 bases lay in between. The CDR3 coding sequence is TGCAGTGCTAGGAAGGCCGCATACAATGAGCAGTTCTTC. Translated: CSARKAAYNEQFF.

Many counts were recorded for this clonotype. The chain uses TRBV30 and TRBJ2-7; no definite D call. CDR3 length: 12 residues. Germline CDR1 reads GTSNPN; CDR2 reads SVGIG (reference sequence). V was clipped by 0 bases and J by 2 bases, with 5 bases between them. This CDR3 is CAWSVGPYEQYF. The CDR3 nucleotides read TGTGCCTGGAGTGTCGGCCCCTACGAGCAGTACTTC. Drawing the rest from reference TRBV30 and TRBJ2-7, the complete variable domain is SQTIHQWPATLVQPVGSPLSLECTVEGTSNPNLYWYRQAAGRGLQLLFYSVGIGQISSEVPQNLSASRPQDRQFILSSKKLLLSDSGFYLCAWSVGPYEQYFGPGTRLTVT.

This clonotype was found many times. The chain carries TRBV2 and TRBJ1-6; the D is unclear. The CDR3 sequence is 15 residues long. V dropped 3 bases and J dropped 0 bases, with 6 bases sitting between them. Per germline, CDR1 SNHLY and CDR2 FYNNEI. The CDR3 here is CASSDSRSYNSPLHF. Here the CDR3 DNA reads TGTGCCAGCAGTGACAGTCGCTCCTATAATTCACCCCTCCACTTT.

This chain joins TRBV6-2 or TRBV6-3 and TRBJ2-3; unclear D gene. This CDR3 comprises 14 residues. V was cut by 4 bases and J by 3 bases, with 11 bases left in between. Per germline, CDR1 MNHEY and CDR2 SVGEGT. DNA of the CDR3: TGTGCCAGCAGTTCAGACTCCGGGACAGATACGCAGTATTTT. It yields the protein CASSSDSGTDTQYF.